These 27 T cell receptor beta chains were all obtained from the same sample, sequenced in a study of blood T cell repertoires in COVID-19. Profiled with immunoSEQ multiplex PCR; TCRdb holds only in-frame clones, not every one. This sample has 100,000 or so clones, with roughly 77% found just once. The source material was peripheral blood. The receptors derive from a human donor in a cohort sampled during active COVID-19.

The rearrangement joins TRBV30 to TRBJ2-5, with TRBD2 matching 10 bases. Germline V gene sequence: CDR1 GTSNPN, CDR2 SVGIG (reference sequence). The CDR3 extends over 13 amino acids. With V trimmed by 8 bases and J by 10 bases, 13 bases remained unmatched. The CDR3 DNA reads as TGTGCCCGAACCGGGACTAGCGAAGAGGGCCAGTACTTC. Translated, it gives CARTGTSEEGQYF.

The gene calls are TRBV7-9 and TRBJ1-2; D is perhaps TRBD1 (6 bases). The germline CDR1 and CDR2 sequences are SEHNR and FQNEAQ (reference sequence). V dropped 1 base and J dropped 8 bases, with 8 bases sitting between them. The CDR3 is 12 amino acids. The CDR3 DNA reads TGTGCCAGCAGCTTAGACAGGGTCGGCTACACCTTC. Protein: CASSLDRVGYTF.

This sequence joins TRBV5-5 and TRBJ2-4, with D maybe TRBD2 (6 bases). This CDR3 has 14 residues. V was cut by 0 bases and J by 5 bases, with 9 bases left in between. The germline V gene encodes CDR1 SGHKS and CDR2 YYEKEE (reference sequence). The CDR3, as DNA: TGTGCCAGCAGCTTGGAGTGGGAGGAAAACATTCAGTACTTC. Translated, it gives CASSLEWEENIQYF.

The V call is TRBV18, the J call TRBJ2-1; 7 positions agree with TRBD2. Germline V gene data show CDR1 as KGHSH and CDR2 as LQKENI. CDR3 length: 15 residues. Losses at the gene ends were 6 bases for V and 6 bases for J; bases not matched to a gene: 11. CDR3 in amino acids: CASSNSGNSRNEQFF. The CDR3 DNA reads as TGTGCCAGCTCGAACAGCGGGAACTCCCGCAATGAGCAGTTCTTC.

In its sample, this clone was seen a few times. CDR3 sequence reads: CASSLGDRASADTQYF. DNA of the CDR3: TGTGCCAGCAGCTTAGGGGACAGGGCCTCGGCAGATACGCAGTATTTT. The chain joins TRBV7-9 to TRBJ2-3; 9 bases line up with TRBD1. CDR1 is SEHNR and CDR2 is FQNEAQ in the germline V gene (reference sequence). With 1 base clipped from V and 4 bases from J, the junction kept 6 bases outside the gene matches. This CDR3 contains 16 residues.

The chain is built from TRBV4-2 and TRBJ2-3; TRBD1 matches 7 bases. V lost 4 bases to trimming and J lost 2 bases; unmatched junction nucleotides: 9. Germline values: CDR1 LGHNA, CDR2 YNFKEQ. There are 16 residues in the CDR3. CDR3 DNA sequence: TGTGCCAGCAGCCCCAGGACAGGTCTTTACACAGATACGCAGTATTTT. Translation: CASSPRTGLYTDTQYF.

J is TRBJ2-3 and V is TRBV5-1; D may be TRBD2 (5 bases). The V and J ends lost 3 bases and 1 base respectively, with 9 bases between them. This CDR3 has 14 amino acids. Germline V gene lookup returns CDR1 SGHRS and CDR2 YFSETQ. The CDR3 bases are TGCGCCAGCAGCTCCCGTAGCGGCACAGATACGCAGTATTTT. This gives the protein CASSSRSGTDTQYF.

The gene calls are TRBV11-3 and TRBJ2-1; a weak D match, TRBD2 (5 bases). V lost 5 bases to trimming and J lost 3 bases, with 8 bases between them. Germline-derived CDR1 and CDR2 are SGHNT and YENEEA. The CDR3 totals 13 residues. CDR3 residues: CASSESGYNEQFF. In DNA, the CDR3 is TGTGCCAGCAGCGAAAGCGGCTACAATGAGCAGTTCTTC.

The V call is TRBV9, the J call TRBJ2-7, with 9 bases lining up with TRBD1. Trimming cost V 0 bases and J 5 bases; bases outside gene matches: 3. The germline gives CDR1 SGDLS, CDR2 YYNGEE. The CDR3 runs to 14 residues. The CDR3 nucleotides read TGTGCCAGCAGCGTAGGTGACAGGGGGGACGAGCAGTACTTC. Amino acid sequence: CASSVGDRGDEQYF.

This chain links TRBV27 with TRBJ2-3; D unclear. The germline CDR1 and CDR2 sequences are MNHEY and SMNVEV (reference sequence). V lost 7 bases and J lost 5, with 16 bases in between. The CDR3 is made up of 14 amino acids. CDR3 bases: TGTGCCAGCAAAAGTAGACTGGCACAAGATACGCAGTATTTT. Encoded protein: CASKSRLAQDTQYF.

The chain has TRBV6-5 and TRBJ1-1; unclear D gene. The germline V gene encodes CDR1 MNHEY and CDR2 SVGAGI. Trimming took off 7 bases at V and 5 bases at J, with 5 bases between the two ends. The CDR3 consists of 10 residues. This chain's CDR3 is CASMYTEAFF. The CDR3 DNA reads TGTGCCAGCATGTATACTGAAGCTTTCTTT.

CDR3 residues: CASSQDARTGLPEAFF. Written as DNA, the CDR3 is TGCGCCAGCAGCCAAGATGCCCGTACAGGGCTCCCTGAAGCTTTCTTT. This rearrangement joins TRBV4-1 to TRBJ1-1, with a tentative D call TRBD1 (6 bases). The length of the CDR3 is 16 residues. Trimming stripped 0 bases from V and 6 bases from J, with 17 bases between. The germline V gene encodes CDR1 MGHRA and CDR2 YSYEKL.

Here the CDR3 DNA reads TGTGCCAGCAGCAGTAGGGACAGGGGGAGGGAGACCCAGTACTTC. It codes for CASSSRDRGRETQYF. The rearrangement joins TRBV7-2 to TRBJ2-5, with TRBD1 matching 11 bases. V shed 5 bases, J shed 5 bases, and the junction held 7 bases outside the gene matches. The CDR3 has 15 residues. Germline V lookup: CDR1 SGHTA, CDR2 FQGNSA. Together with reference TRBV7-2 and TRBJ2-5, the CDR3 gives the full variable domain: GAGVSQSPSNKVTEKGKDVELRCDPISGHTALYWYRQSLGQGLEFLIYFQGNSAPDKSGLPSDRFSAERTGGSVSTLTIQRTQQEDSAVYLCASSSRDRGRETQYFGPGTRLLVL.

This chain links TRBV7-2 with TRBJ2-2; D is possibly TRBD2 (6 bases). This CDR3 is built from 16 residues. V was pared by 1 base and J by 5 bases, with 14 bases between. Germline V gene data show CDR1 as SGHTA and CDR2 as FQGNSA. CDR3 residues: CASSLVRASVTGELFF. CDR3 in DNA: TGTGCCAGCAGCTTAGTCAGGGCTAGCGTGACCGGGGAGCTGTTTTTT. The full variable domain, rest sourced from reference TRBV7-2 and TRBJ2-2, is GAGVSQSPSNKVTEKGKDVELRCDPISGHTALYWYRQSLGQGLEFLIYFQGNSAPDKSGLPSDRFSAERTGGSVSTLTIQRTQQEDSAVYLCASSLVRASVTGELFFGEGSRLTVL.

V is TRBV5-4 and J is TRBJ2-5, with 9 bases fitting TRBD2. The CDR3 runs to 16 residues. V was clipped by 4 bases and J by 4 bases; unmatched bases: 11. Per germline, CDR1 SGHNT and CDR2 YYREEE (reference sequence). The CDR3 sequence is CASSLRAGGAAETQYF. The CDR3 DNA is TGTGCCAGCAGCCTGAGAGCGGGGGGCGCGGCAGAGACCCAGTACTTC.

The chain couples TRBV18 to TRBJ2-1; the D gene is possibly TRBD1 (6 bases). This CDR3 has 15 residues. The V end was cut by 3 bases, the J end by 4 bases, with 13 bases between. CDR1 is KGHSH and CDR2 is LQKENI in the germline V gene. The CDR3, as DNA: TGTGCCAGCTCACCGAACAGGGAGAATTACAATGAGCAGTTCTTC. It translates to CASSPNRENYNEQFF.

V and J are TRBV4-3 and TRBJ2-2; 8 positions agree with TRBD1. Looked up from germline, CDR1 is LGHNA and CDR2 is YSLEER. This CDR3 has 16 amino acids. V dropped 3 bases and J dropped 3; count of bases not matched to a gene: 6. This CDR3 reads CASSQEPGQDTGELFF. The CDR3 nucleotides read TGCGCCAGCAGCCAGGAACCGGGACAGGACACCGGGGAGCTGTTTTTT.

This clone was found many times. J is TRBJ2-7 and V is TRBV7-9, with 8 bases aligning to TRBD2. This CDR3 is built from 14 residues. V shed 5 bases, J shed 0 bases, and the junction held 3 bases outside the gene matches. Germline CDR1 reads SEHNR; CDR2 reads FQNEAQ (reference sequence). CDR3 DNA sequence: TGTGCCAGCAGCCCCGGGACTAGCTCCTACGAGCAGTACTTC. Its translation is CASSPGTSSYEQYF.

The chain joins TRBV7-8 to TRBJ2-7; 10 bases fit TRBD2. CDR3 length: 15 residues. V was clipped by 4 bases and J by 7 bases; unmatched bases: 10. Germline values: CDR1 SGHVS, CDR2 FQNEAQ. The CDR3 sequence is CASSWGASGRPEQYF. The CDR3 nucleotides are TGTGCCAGCAGCTGGGGTGCTAGCGGGAGACCTGAGCAGTACTTC. The full variable domain, completed using reference TRBV7-8 and TRBJ2-7, is GAGVSQSPRYKVAKRGQDVALRCDPISGHVSLFWYQQALGQGPEFLTYFQNEAQLDKSGLPSDRFFAERPEGSVSTLKIQRTQQEDSAVYLCASSWGASGRPEQYFGPGTRLTVT.

The V gene is TRBV15, the J gene TRBJ2-5; D possibly corresponds to TRBD2 (7 bases). The CDR3 has 15 amino acids. The germline CDR1 and CDR2 sequences are LNHNV and YYDKDF (reference sequence). V lost 0 bases and J 5 bases, leaving 13 bases between the germline ends. The CDR3 reads CATSREGGRVETQYF. CDR3 nucleotides: TGTGCCACCAGCAGAGAAGGGGGGAGGGTGGAGACCCAGTACTTC.

This clone was detected many times. V usage is TRBV19 and J usage is TRBJ2-2, with TRBD1 as a possible D gene (6 bases). V lost 5 bases, J lost 0 bases, and 13 bases lay in between. From germline, CDR1 is LNHDA and CDR2 SQIVND (reference sequence). The CDR3 consists of 16 residues. The CDR3 is CASSGKGQTNTGELFF. Here the CDR3 DNA reads TGTGCCAGTAGTGGGAAAGGACAGACGAACACCGGGGAGCTGTTTTTT. The variable domain in full, completed from reference TRBV19 and TRBJ2-2, reads DGGITQSPKYLFRKEGQNVTLSCEQNLNHDAMYWYRQDPGQGLRLIYYSQIVNDFQKGDIAEGYSVSREKKESFPLTVTSAQKNPTAFYLCASSGKGQTNTGELFFGEGSRLTVL.

This clone was counted only a few times. The rearrangement joins TRBV4-3 to TRBJ1-2; 7 nucleotides line up with TRBD1. Germline lookup yields CDR1 LGHNA and CDR2 YSLEER. This CDR3 is built from 14 residues. The V and J ends lost 3 bases and 7 bases, in that order; junction bases with no gene match: 8. In DNA, the CDR3 is TGCGCCAGCAGCCACGCAGGGGGTTGGGTTGGCTACACCTTC. The encoded protein is CASSHAGGWVGYTF.

Here the CDR3 reads CASSTSGGQGVRGYTF. The CDR3 bases are TGTGCCAGCAGTACGTCCGGGGGACAGGGTGTTCGAGGCTACACCTTC. The chain couples TRBV6-6 to TRBJ1-2; TRBD1 aligns across 9 bases. The CDR3 sequence is 16 residues long. The germline V gene encodes CDR1 MNHNY and CDR2 SVGAGI (reference sequence). With 5 bases clipped from V and 8 bases from J, the junction kept 15 bases outside the gene matches.

The chain has TRBV19 and TRBJ2-1, with D possibly being TRBD2 (5 bases). V shed 4 bases and J shed 5 bases, with 12 bases lying between them. Germline V gene lookup returns CDR1 LNHDA and CDR2 SQIVND (reference sequence). CDR3 size: 14 residues. CDR3 region: CASSTEHSDNEQFF. The CDR3 region has the DNA TGTGCCAGTAGTACCGAACATAGCGACAATGAGCAGTTCTTC.

V and J are TRBV28 and TRBJ2-1; 8 nucleotides match TRBD2. Germline V gives CDR1 MDHEN, CDR2 SYDVKM. The V gene end was trimmed by 0 bases and the J gene end by 6 bases; junction bases not matched to a gene: 4. The CDR3 has 15 amino acids. As DNA, the CDR3 is TGTGCCAGCAGTTTATGGGGACTAGTGGGCAATGAGCAGTTCTTC. Its protein product is CASSLWGLVGNEQFF.

The chain carries TRBV27 and TRBJ2-3, with TRBD1 matching 9 bases. V dropped 6 bases and J dropped 3; count of bases not matched to a gene: 7. Germline V CDR1 and CDR2: MNHEY, SMNVEV (reference sequence). This CDR3 contains 15 residues. The CDR3 protein is CASRPGTGLTDTQYF. Written as DNA, the CDR3 is TGTGCCAGCAGGCCGGGGACAGGGTTGACAGATACGCAGTATTTT.

V gene TRBV2 combines with J gene TRBJ2-7; tentatively, D is TRBD1 (5 bases). CDR3 length: 17 amino acids. Per germline, CDR1 SNHLY and CDR2 FYNNEI. V was shortened by 1 base and J by 0 bases, with 16 bases between the two germline ends. The CDR3 spells CASSEGTFILSSYEQYF. CDR3 DNA: TGTGCCAGCAGTGAAGGGACATTTATACTCAGCTCCTACGAGCAGTACTTC.